The 7 T cell receptor beta chains listed next were all sequenced from one sample in a study of T cell responses to AZD1222 COVID-19 vaccine. Generated by immunoSEQ multiplex PCR, the TCRdb table keeps only in-frame clones and is missing some. The sample consists of tens of thousands of clones, just over 90% of them appearing once. The sequencing used peripheral blood, collected on day 0 of AZD1222 vaccination. The receptors were gathered from an adult in good health.

This clone was seen a handful of times. The CDR3 DNA is TGTGCCAGCAGTTTATCGGTAGGCAGCACCGGGGAGCTGTTTTTT. Encoded protein: CASSLSVGSTGELFF. The chain uses TRBV28 and TRBJ2-2; no clear D. The CDR3 contains 15 residues. Germline CDR1 is MDHEN and CDR2 is SYDVKM. Trimming removed 1 base from V and 4 bases from J, with 10 bases in between.

V is TRBV7-3 and J is TRBJ2-7; perhaps TRBD1 as D (6 bases). The CDR3 has 13 amino acids. Trimming shortened V by 2 bases and J by 6 bases, and 11 bases separated the two germline ends. Germline CDR1 reads SGHTA; CDR2 reads FQGTGA. CDR3 coding DNA: TGTGCCAGCAGCTTAGTCGACAGGCTCGAGCAGTACTTC. This codes for CASSLVDRLEQYF.

V gene TRBV29-1 combines with J gene TRBJ2-1, with 9 bases fitting TRBD1. The CDR3 extends over 14 amino acids. The junction had 14 bases not matched to a gene; V was cut back by 7 bases and J by 10 bases. CDR1 SQVTM and CDR2 ANQGSEA come from the germline V gene. CDR3 nucleotides: TGCAGCGGCCTCGAGAGGGACAGGGTTAACGAGCAGTTCTTC. It yields the protein CSGLERDRVNEQFF.

The chain employs TRBV5-1 and TRBJ1-4; 7 bases are a match to TRBD1. The CDR3 has 18 amino acids. Per germline, CDR1 SGHRS and CDR2 YFSETQ. Losses at the gene ends were 4 bases for V and 0 bases for J; bases not matched to a gene: 12. CDR3 in amino acids: CASSAHAPGTATNEKLFF. In DNA, the CDR3 is TGCGCCAGCAGCGCACACGCCCCCGGGACAGCAACTAATGAAAAACTGTTTTTT.

The V call is TRBV19, the J call TRBJ2-2; 9 positions match TRBD1. This CDR3 contains 16 residues. In germline, CDR1 is LNHDA, CDR2 SQIVND (reference sequence). The junction had 8 bases not matched to a gene; V was cut back by 4 bases and J by 5 bases. The CDR3 region is CASSTGTGLMTGELFF. CDR3 nucleotide sequence: TGTGCCAGTAGTACCGGGACAGGGTTAATGACCGGGGAGCTGTTTTTT.

This rearrangement joins TRBV27 to TRBJ2-3; 16 bases map to TRBD2. The CDR3 consists of 14 residues. V was clipped by 6 bases and J by 14 bases; unmatched bases: 8. Germline-derived CDR1 and CDR2 are MNHEY and SMNVEV (reference sequence). For the CDR3, the DNA is TGTGCCAGCAGCCAGGGACTAGCGGGAGGGTTTCGGTATTTT. It translates to CASSQGLAGGFRYF.

The chain links TRBV11-2 to TRBJ1-1; possibly TRBD1 for D (5 bases). Deletions cut 5 bases from V and 4 bases from J, with 14 bases between. This CDR3 is built from 14 residues. Germline values: CDR1 SGHAT, CDR2 FQNNGV. DNA for the CDR3: TGTGCCAGCAGCCACGGAGGGGTAGGCACTGAAGCTTTCTTT. It yields the protein CASSHGGVGTEAFF.